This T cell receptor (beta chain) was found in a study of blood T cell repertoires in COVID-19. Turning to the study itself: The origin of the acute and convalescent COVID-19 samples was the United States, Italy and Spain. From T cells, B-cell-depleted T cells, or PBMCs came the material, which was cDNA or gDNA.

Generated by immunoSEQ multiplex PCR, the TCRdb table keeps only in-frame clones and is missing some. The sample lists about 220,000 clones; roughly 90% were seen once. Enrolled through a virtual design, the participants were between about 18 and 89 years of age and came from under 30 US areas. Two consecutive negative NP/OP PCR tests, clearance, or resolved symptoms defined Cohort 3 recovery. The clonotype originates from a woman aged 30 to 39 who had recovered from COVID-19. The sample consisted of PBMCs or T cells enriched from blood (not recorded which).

The CDR3 bases are TGTGCCAGCAGTGGGCAGGGGGCTATAGAGACTGAAGCTTTCTTT. It translates to CASSGQGAIETEAFF. The V and J genes are TRBV2 and TRBJ1-1; 8 nucleotides match TRBD1. The CDR3 is made up of 15 amino acids. Germline V gene lookup returns CDR1 SNHLY and CDR2 FYNNEI. V lost 4 bases, J lost 5 bases, and 9 bases stayed unmatched.